The 25 T cell receptor beta chains listed next were all sequenced from one sample in a study of Graves' ophthalmopathy and Graves' hyperthyroidism. Amplified TCR beta CDR3 regions were obtained using RNA transcripts as template. HTBI primers served in a first-round RT-PCR, which a second-round multiplex PCR followed. Via MiXCR, TCRdb re-called the multiplex PCR reads, giving one row per CDR3 protein. The sample gives over 650,000 distinct CDR3 sequences, roughly 39% of which show up once; more than 2.5% is in the top ten. The specimen was peripheral blood. The receptors originated from an adult man with Graves' ophthalmopathy.

This clonotype was observed many times. This chain uses TRBV2 with TRBJ1-3; 7 positions match TRBD1. V gave up 4 bases and J gave up 2 bases; unmatched junction bases: 8. CDR3 size: 16 residues. From germline, CDR1 is SNHLY and CDR2 FYNNEI. The CDR3 DNA follows: TGTGCCAGCAGTGCAGACAGGGTTTTAGCTGGAAACACCATATATTTT. This codes for CASSADRVLAGNTIYF.

The gene calls are TRBV7-3 and TRBJ2-7; TRBD2 aligns across 14 bases. Germline trimming cut 5 bases from V and 0 bases from J; bases unmatched to any gene: 9. The germline V gene has CDR1 SGHTA and CDR2 FQGTGA. The CDR3 runs to 18 residues. The CDR3 sequence is CASSHRLAGGISSYEQYF. DNA of the CDR3: TGTGCCAGCAGCCATAGACTAGCGGGAGGGATTAGCTCCTACGAGCAGTACTTC.

The rearrangement uses TRBV7-3 and TRBJ2-7, with 9 bases lining up with TRBD1. CDR1 is SGHTA, CDR2 FQGTGA, per germline. The CDR3 is made up of 16 amino acids. V lost 5 bases and J lost 5; bases outside the gene matches: 13. CDR3 residues: CASSGNDRGNFDEQYF. CDR3 DNA sequence: TGTGCCAGCAGCGGAAATGACAGGGGGAATTTCGACGAGCAGTACTTC.

Comments on this clonotype: The CDR3 does not close with the conserved phenylalanine or tryptophan, likely indicating a read error. This chain links TRBV20-1 with TRBJ2-5, with 8 nucleotides matching TRBD1. Germline CDR1 reads DFQATT; CDR2 reads SNEGSKA (reference sequence). V shed 5 bases, J shed 5 bases, and the junction held 13 bases outside the gene matches. The CDR3 totals 15 residues. CDR3 bases: TGCAGTGCTGTCGACAGGGGCGCGGACGGCGAGACCCAGTACCTC. It specifies CSAVDRGADGETQYL.

This clonotype was seen at least ten times. The chain links TRBV4-2 to TRBJ2-7, with D perhaps matching TRBD2 (6 bases). This CDR3 has 15 amino acids. Trimming removed 3 bases from V and 4 bases from J, with 16 bases in between. Looked up from germline, CDR1 is LGHNA and CDR2 is YNFKEQ. The CDR3 protein is CASSQGEDGLYEQYF. The DNA of the CDR3 is TGTGCCAGCAGCCAGGGGGAGGACGGCCTATACGAGCAGTACTTC.

The genes are TRBV14 and TRBJ2-3; D remains ambiguous. The V gene lost 1 base and the J gene lost 4 bases, with 9 bases spanning the gap. The CDR3 is made up of 14 amino acids. Germline-derived CDR1 and CDR2 are SGHDN and FVKESK. This CDR3 is CASSQGGLADTQYF. In nucleotides, the CDR3 is TGTGCCAGCAGCCAAGGGGGATTGGCAGATACGCAGTATTTT.

This rearrangement joins TRBV2 to TRBJ2-7, with D perhaps matching TRBD1 (7 bases). CDR1 and CDR2 from the germline V gene are SNHLY and FYNNEI. The CDR3 sequence is 13 residues long. Trimming took 8 bases from V and 5 from J, leaving 16 bases between them. As DNA, the CDR3 is TGTGCCAGCCAGGGGGGTTTGGGGGACGAGCAGTACTTC. Its protein is CASQGGLGDEQYF.

This clonotype was counted a few times. CDR3 bases: TGTGCCAGCAGCCAAACCCTGACAGGGCTTGGGGCCAACGTCCTGACTTTC. It yields the protein CASSQTLTGLGANVLTF. This sequence joins TRBV9 and TRBJ2-6; 7 bases agree with TRBD1. Looked up from germline, CDR1 is SGDLS and CDR2 is YYNGEE. J was trimmed by 3 bases and V by 4 bases; bases with no gene match: 10. The CDR3 runs to 17 residues.

This clonotype showed up many times. The chain has TRBV19 and TRBJ1-5, with 9 bases fitting TRBD1. Germline-derived CDR1 and CDR2 are LNHDA and SQIVND (reference sequence). This CDR3 spans 15 amino acids. Trimming took 6 bases from V and 6 from J; bases not matched to a gene: 9. CDR3 sequence (DNA): TGTGCCAGTAGGACCGGGACAGGGTTTCCTCAGCCCCAGCATTTT. Encoded protein: CASRTGTGFPQPQHF.

This clonotype was seen at least ten times. The chain recombines TRBV7-9 with TRBJ1-2, with D maybe TRBD1 (5 bases). Germline V gene sequence: CDR1 SEHNR, CDR2 FQNEAQ (reference sequence). This CDR3 is built from 14 residues. V was clipped by 1 base and J by 3 bases, with 9 bases between them. Here the CDR3 reads CASSLGDFHYGYTF. CDR3 nucleotide sequence: TGTGCCAGCAGCTTAGGGGACTTCCACTATGGCTACACCTTC.

This clonotype was counted at least ten times. V usage is TRBV19 and J usage is TRBJ1-2; 8 bases agree with TRBD1. The CDR3 extends over 13 amino acids. The germline gives CDR1 LNHDA, CDR2 SQIVND (reference sequence). V trimming: 6 bases; J trimming: 3 bases; junction bases outside the gene matches: 3. CDR3 amino acids: CASRTGQDYGYTF. In DNA form, the CDR3 reads TGTGCCAGTAGGACGGGACAGGACTATGGCTACACCTTC.

In this sample, this clonotype turned up a few times. V is TRBV9 and J is TRBJ2-5; unclear D gene. The germline V and J ends were trimmed by 2 bases and 2 bases, with 7 bases remaining between them. This CDR3 has 13 residues. CDR1 and CDR2 (germline): SGDLS, YYNGEE. The CDR3 sequence is CASSVNRQETQYF. In DNA form, the CDR3 reads TGTGCCAGCAGCGTGAACAGACAAGAGACCCAGTACTTC.

In regard to this clonotype: Given a much more abundant clone one base away, this may be a read error. The genes are TRBV29-1 and TRBJ2-2; D perhaps matches TRBD1 (6 bases). The CDR3 is 14 amino acids. From germline, CDR1 is SQVTM and CDR2 ANQGSEA. CDR3 bases: TGCAGCGTTGAAGTCCAGGGGAGTACCGAGGAGCTGTTTTTT. This sequence encodes CSVEVQGSTEELFF.

The CDR3 DNA is TGTGCCATCAAGGACAGTTCTGGGGCCAACGTCCTGACTTTC. Translating it yields CAIKDSSGANVLTF. The chain combines TRBV10-3 with TRBJ2-6, with D maybe TRBD1 (6 bases). The CDR3 has 14 amino acids. The V end was cut by 7 bases, the J end by 1 base, with 8 bases between. CDR1 is ENHRY, CDR2 SYGVKD, per germline.

The genes are TRBV10-3 and TRBJ1-3; weak D call: TRBD1 (5 bases). Trimming left V 3 bases short and J 2 bases short, with 14 bases between. From germline, CDR1 is ENHRY and CDR2 SYGVKD. The CDR3 totals 16 residues. This CDR3 is CAISEGTANTGNTIYF. The CDR3 DNA reads TGTGCCATCAGTGAAGGGACGGCGAACACTGGAAACACCATATATTTT.

About this clonotype: Since a much larger clone is just one base distant, this may be a read error. The chain couples TRBV19 to TRBJ1-1, with D maybe TRBD1 (5 bases). Per germline, CDR1 LNHDA and CDR2 SQIVND (reference sequence). The CDR3 consists of 16 residues. The CDR3 here is CASSTDSTGANAEAFF. The CDR3 DNA is TGTGCCAGTAGTACCGACAGCACGGGAGCGAACGCTGAAGCTTTCTTT. Looking up the rest from reference TRBV19 and TRBJ1-1 gives the full variable domain: DGGITQSPKYLFRKEGQNVTLSCEQNLNHDAMYWYRQDPGQGLRLIYYSQIVNDFQKGDIAEGYSVSREKKESFPLTVTSAQKNPTAFYLCASSTDSTGANAEAFFGQGTRLTVV.

The chain employs TRBV20-1 and TRBJ2-7; D not resolved. Trimming removed 0 bases at V and 4 bases at J, with 7 bases between. This CDR3 is 12 amino acids long. Germline V gene lookup returns CDR1 DFQATT and CDR2 SNEGSKA (reference sequence). The CDR3 coding sequence is TGCAGTGCTAGAGATTACGGGTACGAGCAGTACTTC. Protein product: CSARDYGYEQYF.

This clonotype was seen many times. The genes are TRBV10-3 and TRBJ1-1; D remains unclear. V shed 3 bases and J shed 0 bases, with 2 bases lying between them. This CDR3 has 12 amino acids. Looked up from germline, CDR1 is ENHRY and CDR2 is SYGVKD. The chain's CDR3 is CAISEMNTEAFF. CDR3 bases: TGTGCCATCAGTGAAATGAACACTGAAGCTTTCTTT.

The chain couples TRBV12-3 or TRBV12-4 to TRBJ2-6, with D possibly matching TRBD2 (6 bases). V lost 4 bases, J lost 4 bases, and 17 bases lay in between. This CDR3 is 17 amino acids long. CDR3 sequence reads: CASSWRGGSSGANVLTF. Written as DNA, the CDR3 is TGTGCCAGCAGTTGGAGGGGTGGATCATCCGGGGCCAACGTCCTGACTTTC.

This chain links TRBV9 with TRBJ1-4; 9 positions match TRBD1. V shed 4 bases, J shed 5 bases, and the junction held 6 bases outside the gene matches. The germline gives CDR1 SGDLS, CDR2 YYNGEE. This CDR3 spans 15 amino acids. CDR3 sequence (DNA): TGTGCCAGCAGCCGCGGACAGGGGTTAAATGAAAAACTGTTTTTT. Translated, it gives CASSRGQGLNEKLFF.

J is TRBJ2-5 and V is TRBV2; D tentatively fits TRBD1 or TRBD2 (6 bases each). CDR1 is SNHLY, CDR2 FYNNEI, per germline. CDR3 size: 10 residues. V was trimmed by 7 bases and J by 7 bases, leaving 7 bases between them. CDR3 protein: CASKGGTQYF. DNA for the CDR3: TGTGCCAGCAAGGGGGGGACCCAGTACTTC.

The V and J genes are TRBV10-3 and TRBJ2-7; TRBD1 might be the D (7 bases). The CDR3 loop spans 15 amino acids. CDR1 and CDR2 from the germline V gene are ENHRY and SYGVKD. Trimming removed 10 bases from V and 3 bases from J, with 22 bases in between. The CDR3 DNA sequence: TGTGCCAGCATCGACCCTTCAGGGGGAGGCTACGAGCAGTACTTC. Amino acid sequence: CASIDPSGGGYEQYF.

The V and J genes are TRBV10-3 and TRBJ1-4; a possible D gene is TRBD1 (6 bases). CDR3 length: 16 amino acids. In germline, CDR1 is ENHRY, CDR2 SYGVKD. Trimming shortened V by 7 bases and J by 2 bases, and 17 bases separated the two germline ends. The CDR3 here is CAIKDQGFQTNEKLFF. In DNA form, the CDR3 reads TGTGCCATCAAGGACCAGGGGTTCCAGACTAATGAAAAACTGTTTTTT.

This clonotype was seen many times. This chain uses TRBV7-2 with TRBJ1-5; the D gene is possibly TRBD1 (6 bases). The V and J ends lost 4 bases and 8 bases respectively, with 18 bases between them. The CDR3 is made up of 15 amino acids. In germline, CDR1 is SGHTA, CDR2 FQGNSA. CDR3 residues: CASSSEGVGEEPQHF. CDR3 nucleotides: TGTGCCAGCAGCTCGGAGGGGGTGGGGGAGGAGCCCCAGCATTTT.

This clonotype has a count of ten or more. V and J are TRBV24-1 and TRBJ1-3; no clear D gene. The CDR3 loop spans 16 amino acids. Trimming removed 3 bases from V and 2 bases from J, with 13 bases in between. Per germline, CDR1 KGHDR and CDR2 SFDVKD. The DNA for the CDR3 is TGTGCCACCAGTGATCCCTCCGGCGGAGCTGGAAACACCATATATTTT. Translation: CATSDPSGGAGNTIYF.